This T cell receptor beta chain was found in a study of T cell responses to AZD1222 COVID-19 vaccine. The CDR3 has 11 amino acids. The germline CDR1 and CDR2 sequences are MDHEN and SYDVKM. Trimming left V 3 bases short and J 8 bases short, with 8 bases between. TCRdb's copy holds only in-frame clones and misses some; the assay was immunoSEQ multiplex PCR. The table has 95,000 to 150,000 clones, approximately 85% seen once. Sequencing used peripheral blood, obtained on day 0 of AZD1222 vaccination. This chain uses TRBV28 with TRBJ2-7; D may be TRBD2 (6 bases). This receptor was obtained from an adult in good health. CDR3 nucleotide sequence: TGTGCCAGCAGTTTGGGGGGACAGCAGTACTTC. Protein sequence: CASSLGGQQYF.